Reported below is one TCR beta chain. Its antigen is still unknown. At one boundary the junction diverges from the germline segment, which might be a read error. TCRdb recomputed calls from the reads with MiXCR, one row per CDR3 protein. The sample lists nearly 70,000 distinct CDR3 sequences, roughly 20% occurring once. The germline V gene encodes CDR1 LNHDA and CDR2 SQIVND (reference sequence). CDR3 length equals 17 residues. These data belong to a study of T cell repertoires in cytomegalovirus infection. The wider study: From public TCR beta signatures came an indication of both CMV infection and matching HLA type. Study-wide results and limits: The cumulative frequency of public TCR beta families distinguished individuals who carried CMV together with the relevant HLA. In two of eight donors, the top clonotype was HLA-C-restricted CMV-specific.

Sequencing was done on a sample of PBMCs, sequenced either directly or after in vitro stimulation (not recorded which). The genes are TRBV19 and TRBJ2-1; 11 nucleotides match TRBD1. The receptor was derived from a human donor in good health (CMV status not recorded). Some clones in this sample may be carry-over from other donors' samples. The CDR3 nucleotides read TGTGCCAGTAGTCTAGACTACGGACAGGGGGCACACAATGAGCAGTTCTTC. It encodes CASSLDYGQGAHNEQFF.